Shown below are 19 T cell receptor beta chains from a single sample sequenced in a study of blood T cell repertoires in COVID-19. Produced via immunoSEQ multiplex PCR; TCRdb's table is partial and in-frame only. The top ten hold about 12% of the sample, which has some 120,000 clones, approximately 84% seen once. Sequences were obtained from peripheral blood. The receptor set was obtained from a woman aged 55-69 years with acute or convalescent COVID-19.

This clone appeared a single time. The chain has TRBV6-5 and TRBJ1-1, with a possible D match to TRBD1 (6 bases). The V end lost 5 bases, the J end lost 4 bases, and 14 bases lay between the germline ends. The CDR3 covers 14 residues. Germline lookup yields CDR1 MNHEY and CDR2 SVGAGI. The CDR3 bases are TGTGCCAGCAGTACAGGGAGGGTGGGCACTGAAGCTTTCTTT. Amino acid sequence: CASSTGRVGTEAFF.

This sequence joins TRBV5-4 and TRBJ1-2; 11 bases are a match to TRBD1. CDR1 SGHNT and CDR2 YYREEE come from the germline V gene (reference sequence). Trimming removed 4 bases from V and 6 bases from J; junction bases left unmatched: 11. CDR3 length: 16 residues. This CDR3 reads CASSKPGQGEEDGYTF. The CDR3 nucleotides read TGTGCCAGCAGCAAGCCGGGACAGGGGGAGGAGGATGGCTACACCTTC.

J is TRBJ1-1 and V is TRBV5-1; D is perhaps TRBD1 (5 bases). Deletions cut 6 bases from V and 0 bases from J, with 15 bases between. Germline CDR1 SGHRS, CDR2 YFSETQ. The CDR3 is 15 residues long. The CDR3 protein is CASNRGGEMNTEAFF. The DNA for the CDR3 is TGCGCCAGCAATCGAGGAGGGGAAATGAACACTGAAGCTTTCTTT.

The CDR3 loop is CASSPTGLAEAFF. CDR3 bases: TGTGCCAGCAGCCCGACAGGGCTCGCTGAAGCTTTCTTT. The genes are TRBV12-3 or TRBV12-4 and TRBJ1-1; 7 bases fit TRBD1. The CDR3 totals 13 residues. V dropped 6 bases and J dropped 6; count of bases not matched to a gene: 7.

The CDR3 region has the DNA TGTGCCAGCAGTTGGGGGGGGGCTAATGAAAAACTGTTTTTT. Its protein product is CASSWGGANEKLFF. The V and J genes are TRBV28 and TRBJ1-4; perhaps TRBD1 as D (5 bases). Looked up from germline, CDR1 is MDHEN and CDR2 is SYDVKM. V lost 4 bases and J 3 bases, leaving 9 bases between the germline ends. The CDR3 consists of 14 residues.

V usage is TRBV24-1 and J usage is TRBJ2-1; 11 bases map to TRBD2. The junction had 5 bases not matched to a gene; V was cut back by 4 bases and J by 4 bases. The length of the CDR3 is 16 residues. The germline CDR1 and CDR2 sequences are KGHDR and SFDVKD. CDR3 sequence (DNA): TGTGCCACCAGTGACCTTTCTAGCGGGGGGTACAATGAGCAGTTCTTC. Protein product: CATSDLSSGGYNEQFF.

The chain joins TRBV11-2 to TRBJ1-2; weak D call: TRBD1 (6 bases). With 6 bases removed from V and 7 bases from J, the gap between germline ends came to 21 bases. CDR1 and CDR2 (germline): SGHAT, FQNNGV. CDR3 length equals 15 residues. In nucleotides, the CDR3 is TGTGCCAGCAGTCCCAACCTCCAGGGGAATAGTGGCTACACCTTC. Protein: CASSPNLQGNSGYTF.

About this clone itself: In this CDR3 the conserved last residue, phenylalanine or tryptophan, is missing, so a read error is likely. The gene calls are TRBV12-3 or TRBV12-4 and TRBJ1-2; D not resolved. V shed 6 bases and J shed 3 bases, with 11 bases lying between them. The CDR3 consists of 13 residues. CDR3 sequence reads: CASRPGGDYGYTL. The CDR3 DNA sequence: TGTGCCAGCAGGCCCGGTGGAGACTATGGCTACACCCTC.

V is TRBV3-1 (or the pseudogene TRBV3-2) and J is TRBJ2-3, with D tentatively TRBD1 (5 bases). The CDR3 covers 13 residues. Germline V gene data show CDR1 as LGHDT and CDR2 as YNNKEL (reference sequence). The germline V and J ends were trimmed by 4 bases and 5 bases, with 10 bases remaining between them. The CDR3 DNA follows: TGTGCCAGCAGCCGGCAGGGCTTAGATACGCAGTATTTT. Translation gives CASSRQGLDTQYF.

This clone was picked up one time. The rearrangement links TRBV30 to TRBJ1-4; no clear D gene. CDR1 is GTSNPN and CDR2 is SVGIG in the germline V gene (reference sequence). The CDR3 contains 13 residues. Trimming removed 2 bases at V and 10 bases at J, with 14 bases between. The CDR3 is CAWSQQSGGKLFF. The CDR3 region has the DNA TGTGCCTGGAGTCAACAGTCTGGTGGAAAACTGTTTTTT.

The chain carries TRBV6-5 and TRBJ1-2; no clear D gene. The V gene lost 4 bases and the J gene lost 4 bases, with 16 bases spanning the gap. Germline values: CDR1 MNHEY, CDR2 SVGAGI. The CDR3 extends over 15 amino acids. The CDR3 DNA reads TGTGCCAGCAGTTTGGGAGGGTTCTCATCCTATGGCTACACCTTC. Translation: CASSLGGFSSYGYTF.

The rearrangement links TRBV27 to TRBJ2-5; D perhaps matches TRBD2 (7 bases). The V end lost 5 bases, the J end lost 5 bases, and 21 bases lay between the germline ends. Per germline, CDR1 MNHEY and CDR2 SMNVEV (reference sequence). The CDR3 loop spans 16 amino acids. This CDR3 reads CASSLQGTGRGETQYF. The CDR3 nucleotides are TGTGCCAGCAGTCTCCAGGGGACGGGGAGGGGTGAGACCCAGTACTTC.

The CDR3 protein is CASRAGMNTEAFF. In DNA form, the CDR3 reads TGTGCCAGCAGAGCAGGGATGAACACTGAAGCTTTCTTT. The rearrangement joins TRBV7-3 to TRBJ1-1; D might be TRBD1 (5 bases). Germline values: CDR1 SGHTA, CDR2 FQGTGA. Trimming left V 6 bases short and J 0 bases short, with 8 bases between. The CDR3 sequence is 13 residues long.

V usage is TRBV28 and J usage is TRBJ1-1; 7 positions agree with TRBD1. Germline V lookup: CDR1 MDHEN, CDR2 SYDVKM. The J segment lost 8 bases and the V segment lost 10 bases, leaving 13 bases of the junction unmatched. The CDR3 totals 13 residues. This CDR3 reads CATPTTGTEEAFF. DNA of the CDR3: TGTGCCACCCCAACAACCGGGACAGAGGAAGCTTTCTTT. The variable domain in full, completed from reference TRBV28 and TRBJ1-1, reads DVKVTQSSRYLVKRTGEKVFLECVQDMDHENMFWYRQDPGLGLRLIYFSYDVKMKEKGDIPEGYSVSREKKERFSLILESASTNQTSMYLCATPTTGTEEAFFGQGTRLTVV.

The chain employs TRBV10-3 and TRBJ2-2; D perhaps matches TRBD2 (6 bases). The CDR3 covers 13 residues. V lost 11 bases and J lost 7, with 17 bases in between. Germline V gene lookup returns CDR1 ENHRY and CDR2 SYGVKD. The CDR3 loop reads CASRLSSDGELFF. CDR3 sequence (DNA): TGTGCCTCCCGACTCTCTAGCGACGGGGAGCTGTTTTTT.

The V call is TRBV10-3, the J call TRBJ2-2; a weak D match, TRBD1 (6 bases). V was trimmed by 9 bases and J by 1 base, leaving 9 bases between them. CDR1 and CDR2 (germline): ENHRY, SYGVKD. The CDR3 contains 13 residues. CDR3 sequence: CAIPTGNTGELFF. The CDR3 region has the DNA TGTGCCATTCCGACAGGGAACACCGGGGAGCTGTTTTTT.

The chain joins TRBV2 to TRBJ1-4; the D gene is possibly TRBD1 (5 bases). Between the trimmed V and J ends, which lost 6 bases and 7 bases, there was a span of 15 bases. The CDR3 is 14 amino acids. CDR1 is SNHLY, CDR2 FYNNEI, per germline. The CDR3 coding sequence is TGTGCCAGCAGCCGTTCCCTCCAGGGTGAAAAACTGTTTTTT. Its protein is CASSRSLQGEKLFF.

The V gene is TRBV19, the J gene TRBJ1-1, with unresolved D. V lost 7 bases, J lost 1 base, and 13 bases lay in between. This CDR3 region has 14 residues. Germline V gives CDR1 LNHDA, CDR2 SQIVND (reference sequence). In DNA, the CDR3 is TGTGCCAGTACCCGAGGACTACAGAACACTGAAGCTTTCTTT. Amino acid sequence: CASTRGLQNTEAFF.

This clone is a singleton in its sample. The V and J genes are TRBV19 and TRBJ2-2, with 10 bases lining up with TRBD2. Per the germline V gene, CDR1 is LNHDA and CDR2 is SQIVND (reference sequence). The CDR3 length is 17 residues. Trimming cost V 2 bases and J 1 base; bases outside gene matches: 4. CDR3 sequence (DNA): TGTGCCAGTAGTATACCGCGGACTAGCGGGAACACCGGGGAGCTGTTTTTT. It is translated as CASSIPRTSGNTGELFF.